This T cell receptor (beta chain) appears in the sequencing data of a study of cytomegalovirus exposure and HLA in healthy donors. Across the study: Roughly 80 million unique TCRs from HLA-typed donors made up an early data release. Study-level points and caveats: The only immune exposure information that was available was CMV serostatus.

Of note for this clone: Antigen: not known.

With 60 Vbeta and 13 Jbeta primers, the PCR was carried out. Only in-frame clones appear in the TCRdb table, and some are missing; sequencing was by immunoSEQ multiplex PCR. The repertoire holds about 120,000 clones, with 80% as singletons. This CDR3 region has 15 residues. V was pared by 6 bases and J by 0 bases, with 14 bases between. Germline-derived CDR1 and CDR2 are MRHNA and SNTAGT. The donors gave bone marrow, and they were healthy. V gene TRBV6-4 combines with J gene TRBJ1-2; D unclear. What was sequenced was PBMCs. This receptor was identified in a man aged 45-65 years in good health and CMV-seronegative. CDR3 amino acids: CASSTGAGANYGYTF. CDR3 sequence (DNA): TGTGCCAGCAGCACCGGAGCGGGAGCTAACTATGGCTACACCTTC.